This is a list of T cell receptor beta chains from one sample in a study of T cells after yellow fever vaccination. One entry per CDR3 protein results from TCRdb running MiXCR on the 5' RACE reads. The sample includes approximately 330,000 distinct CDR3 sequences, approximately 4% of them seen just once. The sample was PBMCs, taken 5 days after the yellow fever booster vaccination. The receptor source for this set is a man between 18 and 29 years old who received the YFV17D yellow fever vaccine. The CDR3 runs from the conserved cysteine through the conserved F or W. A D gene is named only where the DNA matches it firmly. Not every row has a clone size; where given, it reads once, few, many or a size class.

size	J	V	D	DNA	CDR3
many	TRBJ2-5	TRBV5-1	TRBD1	TGCGCCAGCAGCGGAGGAATAAAGACAGGGGCGGGGGAGACCCAGTACTTC	CASSGGIKTGAGETQYF
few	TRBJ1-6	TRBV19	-	TGTGCCAGTAGTTTCCGGTTTGATTCACCCCTCCACTTT	CASSFRFDSPLHF
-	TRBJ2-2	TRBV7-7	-	TGTGCCAGCAGCTCGGACAGACCTGGCGGGGAGCTGTTTTTT	CASSSDRPGGELFF
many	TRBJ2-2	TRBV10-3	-	TGTGCCATCAGTGGCTTGGGGAACACCGGGGAGCTGTTTTTT	CAISGLGNTGELFF
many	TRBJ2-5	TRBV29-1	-	TGCAGCGTTGTCCCGGGGGAAGAGACCCAGTACTTC	CSVVPGEETQYF
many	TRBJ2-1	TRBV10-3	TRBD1	TGTGCCATCAGCGGACAGGGGAACTACTACAATGAGCAGTTCTTC	CAISGQGNYYNEQFF
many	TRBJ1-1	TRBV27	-	TGTGCCAGCAGTTTCGGGGGGCTGAACACTGAAGCTTTCTTT	CASSFGGLNTEAFF
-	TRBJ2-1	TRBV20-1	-	TGCAGTGCTAGGGTATTTCAGGGTACCTACAATGAGCAGTTCTTC	CSARVFQGTYNEQFF
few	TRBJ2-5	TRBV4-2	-	TGTGCCAGCAGCCAAAGGTTCGCTAACCAAGAGACCCAGTACTTC	CASSQRFANQETQYF
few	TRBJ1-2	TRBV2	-	TGTGCCAGCAGTGAAGCTCCGGGGGGCTACACCTTC	CASSEAPGGYTF
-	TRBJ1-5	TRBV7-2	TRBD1	TGTGCCAGCAGCTCGGCCACGACAGGGAACCAGCCCCAGCATTTT	CASSSATTGNQPQHF
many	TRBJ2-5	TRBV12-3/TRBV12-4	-	TGTGCCAGCGGTAGGGGGGAAGGGGAGACCCAGTACTTC	CASGRGEGETQYF
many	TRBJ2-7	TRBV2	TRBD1	TGTGCCAGTGAGGGGACAGCCTCCTACGAGCAGTACTTC	CASEGTASYEQYF
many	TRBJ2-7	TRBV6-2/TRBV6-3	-	TGTGCCAGCAGTTACTATGAGGTAACCTACGAGCAGTACTTC	CASSYYEVTYEQYF
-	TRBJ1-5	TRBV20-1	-	TGCAGTGCTGGTATTCAGCCCCAGCATTTT	CSAGIQPQHF
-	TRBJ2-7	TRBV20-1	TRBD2	TGCAGTGCTAGAGCCGTAGCGGGGAATCAATTCTACGAGCAGTACTTC	CSARAVAGNQFYEQYF
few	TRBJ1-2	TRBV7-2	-	TGTGCCAGCAGCCTAATGGGGAGGGGCTACACCTTC	CASSLMGRGYTF
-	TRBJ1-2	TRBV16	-	TGTGCCAGCAGCCAATCGAGGGGGAACGGCTACACCTTC	CASSQSRGNGYTF
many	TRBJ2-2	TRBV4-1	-	TGCGCCAGCAGCCAAGCCAACTTCGGGTTCTACACCGGGGAGCTGTTTTTT	CASSQANFGFYTGELFF
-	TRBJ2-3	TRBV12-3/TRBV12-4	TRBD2	TGTGCCAGCAGTTCTACTAGCGGGGCCGAAGTTACGCAGTATTTT	CASSSTSGAEVTQYF
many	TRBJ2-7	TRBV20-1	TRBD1	TGCAGTGCTCGGGACAGGGAGTACGAGCAGTACTTC	CSARDREYEQYF
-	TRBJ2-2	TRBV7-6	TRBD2	TGTGCCACCGGACTAGGGGTGGAGCTGTTTTTT	CATGLGVELFF
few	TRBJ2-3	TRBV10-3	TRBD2	TGTGCCAGTGGAGATGGTTGGCGGGGGGCGCCAGATACGCAGTATTTT	CASGDGWRGAPDTQYF
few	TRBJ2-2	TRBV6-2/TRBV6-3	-	TGTGCCAGCAGTCCCCTCCGTCGGGAGCTGTTTTTT	CASSPLRRELFF
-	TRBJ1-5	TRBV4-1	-	TGCGCCAGCAGCCAGGGAGGGATTAATCAGCCCCAGCATTTT	CASSQGGINQPQHF
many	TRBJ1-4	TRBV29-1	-	TGCAGCGTTAAGGATGAAAAACTGTTTTTT	CSVKDEKLFF
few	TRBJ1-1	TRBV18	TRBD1	TGTGCCAGCTTATCAGGGGGAAACACTGAAGCTTTCTTT	CASLSGGNTEAFF
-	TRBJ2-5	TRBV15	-	TGTGCCACCAGCAGAGATGGGGGCCCTCAAGAGACCCAGTACTTC	CATSRDGGPQETQYF
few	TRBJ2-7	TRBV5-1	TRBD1	TGCGCCAGCAGCCTTATCCAGGGACAGGGCCACGAGCAGTACTTC	CASSLIQGQGHEQYF
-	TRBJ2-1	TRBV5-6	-	TGTGCCAGCAGCTGGACTATTAGGGAGGCTGAGCAGTTCTTC	CASSWTIREAEQFF
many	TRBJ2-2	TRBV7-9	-	TGTGCCAGCAGCTTAGCGCGGAACACCGGGGAGCTGTTTTTT	CASSLARNTGELFF
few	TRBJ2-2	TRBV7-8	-	TGTGCCAGCAGCTTAGGTGGGGGGGCCGGCGGGGAGCTGTTTTTT	CASSLGGGAGGELFF
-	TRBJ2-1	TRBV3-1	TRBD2	TGTGCCAGCAGCCAAGATCTGGGAGCGGGGGGCTACAATGAGCAGTTCTTC	CASSQDLGAGGYNEQFF
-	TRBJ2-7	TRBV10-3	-	TGTGCCATCAGCCAGGGGCTTCATTCCTACGAGCAGTACTTC	CAISQGLHSYEQYF
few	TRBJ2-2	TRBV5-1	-	TGCGCCAGCAGCTTGGCCGTGGGAAACACCGGGGAGCTGTTTTTT	CASSLAVGNTGELFF
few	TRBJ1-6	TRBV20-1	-	TGCAGTGCTAGTCAGGGGATCGATTCACCCCTCCACTTT	CSASQGIDSPLHF
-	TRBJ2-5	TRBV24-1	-	TGTGCCACTCGGAGGACAACGCAACAAGAGACCCAGTACTTC	CATRRTTQQETQYF
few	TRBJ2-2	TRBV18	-	TGTGCCAGCTCACCAAGCGTATACACCGGGGAGCTGTTTTTT	CASSPSVYTGELFF
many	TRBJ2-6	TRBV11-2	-	TGTGCCAGCACCCCGGGGGAGGGGGTAGCTGGGGCCAACGTCCTGACTTTC	CASTPGEGVAGANVLTF
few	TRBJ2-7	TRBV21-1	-	TGTGCCAGCAGCGTCCGTTCGACAGGGAGGGGATACGAGCAGTACTTC	CASSVRSTGRGYEQYF
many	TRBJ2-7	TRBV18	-	TGTGCCAGCTCACCCTTGAACGAGCAGTACTTC	CASSPLNEQYF
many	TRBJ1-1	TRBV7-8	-	TGTGCCAGCAGCTTAGATTCGGCTGAAGCTTTCTTT	CASSLDSAEAFF
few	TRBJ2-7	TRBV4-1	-	TGCGCCAGCAGCCAATCAGTTAGCTGGGGCGAGCAGTACTTC	CASSQSVSWGEQYF
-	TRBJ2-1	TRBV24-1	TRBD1	TGTGCCACCAGTGATCGACAGGGGGCTAGGGATGAGCAGTTCTTC	CATSDRQGARDEQFF
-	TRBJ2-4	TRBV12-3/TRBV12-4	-	TGTGCCAGCAGTCAGGGAGCGAACATTCAGTACTTC	CASSQGANIQYF
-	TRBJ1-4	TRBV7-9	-	TGTGCCAGCGGGGGGGAACCTGGGGGTGAAAAACTGTTTTTT	CASGGEPGGEKLFF
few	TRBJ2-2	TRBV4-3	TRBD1	TGCGCCAGCAGCCAAGATCGGGGGACAGGGTTGATGACCGGGGAGCTGTTTTTT	CASSQDRGTGLMTGELFF
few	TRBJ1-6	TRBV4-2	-	TGTGCCAGCAGCCAAGAATCCAGACAAGCGGGAATCAGCGCACCCCTCCACTTT	CASSQESRQAGISAPLHF